The present entry profiles one T cell receptor (beta chain) with its context. Antigen: not known. It was with 60 Vbeta and 13 Jbeta primers that the PCR ran. The protocol was immunoSEQ multiplex PCR, while the TCRdb copy is restricted to in-frame clones and leaves out a portion. Seen here are 75,000 to 95,000 clones, roughly four fifths observed once, and the top ten hold under 5.5%. This entry comes from a study of cytomegalovirus exposure and HLA in healthy donors. Study-level findings and limits: TCR beta V- and J-gene trimming, according to a later analysis, was linked to a missense DCLRE1C variant.

The germline CDR1 and CDR2 sequences are MDHEN and SYDVKM. The CDR3 has 14 residues. V dropped 2 bases and J dropped 9; count of bases not matched to a gene: 2. Sequenced: PBMCs. This TCR was recovered from a woman aged 40 to 55 in good health and CMV-seropositive. The J gene is TRBJ2-1, the V gene TRBV28, with TRBD2 matching 12 bases. The DNA of the CDR3 is TGTGCCAGCAGTTTAGCTAGCGGGAGGGGTGAGCAGTTCTTC. This translates into CASSLASGRGEQFF.